This TCR beta chain was identified in a study of blood T cell repertoires in COVID-19. Study details: Sites in the United States, Italy and Spain provided acute and convalescent COVID-19 samples. PBMCs, B-cell-depleted T cells, or T cells provided the cDNA or gDNA that made up the material.

Authors' methods: Quantification of nucleated cells was approximated via reference gene primer amplification. TCRdb keeps only in-frame clones here, not all; method: immunoSEQ multiplex PCR. V and J calls and clone size follow that table, whereas D and trimming were derived from the DNA. The repertoire has roughly 250,000 clones, approximately 86% of them found once; the top ten carry nearly 6.5%. Recruitment covered 20 to 25 US areas and drew participants whose ages spanned about 18 to 95 years. Germline loops: CDR1 MDHEN, CDR2 SYDVKM. Trimming took 7 bases from V and 1 from J, leaving 13 bases between them. The CDR3 totals 15 residues.

The sequenced sample consisted of PBMCs or T cells enriched from blood (not recorded which). The receptor was derived from a woman between 25 and 40 years old with acute COVID-19. V gene TRBV28 combines with J gene TRBJ2-2; no clear D gene. CDR3: CASNPAALNTGELFF. The CDR3 DNA reads as TGTGCCAGCAACCCCGCGGCGCTGAACACCGGGGAGCTGTTTTTT.